The sequence of this T cell receptor (beta chain) was determined in a study of T cell responses to AZD1222 COVID-19 vaccine. Comments on this clone: Its specificity is unknown.

Study results and caveats: Spike-wide vaccine-associated CD4 TCRs dominated at 160-218 and 743-854.

This CDR3 is 14 amino acids long. V was trimmed by 2 bases and J by 5 bases, leaving 14 bases between them. The V gene's germline CDR1 is SGHDT and CDR2 YYEEEE. Sequencing used immunoSEQ multiplex PCR; TCRdb keeps in-frame clones, though not all of them. The sample carries 130,000 or so clones, about 89% recorded once. Source: peripheral blood, taken on day 0 of AZD1222 vaccination. The clonotype originates from an adult in good health. The V gene is TRBV5-6, the J gene TRBJ2-7; D is tentatively TRBD1 or TRBD2 (6 bases each). CDR3 DNA sequence: TGTGCCAGCAGCTTAACAGGGAGGACCCACGAGCAGTACTTC. It codes for CASSLTGRTHEQYF.